This TCR beta chain was obtained from a study of post-analysis software for immune sequencing data. The overall study: Included courses were relapsing-remitting and secondary progressive multiple sclerosis; progressive-relapsing multiple sclerosis was also included. General study points: F measure showed strong co-clustering of same-batch samples. The normalized Chao1 diversity of multiple sclerosis patients was significantly lower than that of controls.

Researchers reported that TCR beta cDNA libraries carried unique molecular identifiers. Roughly 510,000 cDNA molecules were recovered from an input of roughly 0.85 to 10 million T cells. TCRdb reprocessed the PCR reads with MiXCR, giving one entry per CDR3 protein. The table has approximately 660,000 distinct CDR3 sequences, around 64% seen once. Remarks on this clonotype: Antigen unknown.

The TCR originated in a girl aged 2 to 10 with multiple sclerosis. Sequenced: blood.

CDR3 protein: CASSPGRTPGNEQFF. The CDR3 bases are TGCGCCAGCAGCCCCGGACGGACTCCCGGCAATGAGCAGTTCTTC. The rearrangement uses TRBV5-1 and TRBJ2-1, with a possible D match to TRBD2 (5 bases). Looked up from germline, CDR1 is SGHRS and CDR2 is YFSETQ. The CDR3 runs 15 residues. V was pared by 4 bases and J by 6 bases, with 17 bases between.